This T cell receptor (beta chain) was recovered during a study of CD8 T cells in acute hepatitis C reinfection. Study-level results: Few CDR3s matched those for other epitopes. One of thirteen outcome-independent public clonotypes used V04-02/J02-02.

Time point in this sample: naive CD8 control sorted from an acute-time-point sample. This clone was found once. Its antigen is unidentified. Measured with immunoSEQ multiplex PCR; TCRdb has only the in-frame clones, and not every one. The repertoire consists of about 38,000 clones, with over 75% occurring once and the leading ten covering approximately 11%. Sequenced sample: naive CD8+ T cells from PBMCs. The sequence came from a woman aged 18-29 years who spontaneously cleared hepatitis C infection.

The CDR3: CASSSPRHPQRGVTYEQYF. As DNA, the CDR3 is TGTGCCAGCAGCTCGCCCCGACACCCCCAACGGGGGGTGACCTACGAGCAGTACTTC. The V gene is TRBV7-9, the J gene TRBJ2-7; 7 bases match TRBD2. CDR1 and CDR2 from the germline V gene are SEHNR and FQNEAQ (reference sequence). V shed 4 bases and J 2 bases; nucleotides not matched to a gene: 20. This CDR3 has 19 amino acids.